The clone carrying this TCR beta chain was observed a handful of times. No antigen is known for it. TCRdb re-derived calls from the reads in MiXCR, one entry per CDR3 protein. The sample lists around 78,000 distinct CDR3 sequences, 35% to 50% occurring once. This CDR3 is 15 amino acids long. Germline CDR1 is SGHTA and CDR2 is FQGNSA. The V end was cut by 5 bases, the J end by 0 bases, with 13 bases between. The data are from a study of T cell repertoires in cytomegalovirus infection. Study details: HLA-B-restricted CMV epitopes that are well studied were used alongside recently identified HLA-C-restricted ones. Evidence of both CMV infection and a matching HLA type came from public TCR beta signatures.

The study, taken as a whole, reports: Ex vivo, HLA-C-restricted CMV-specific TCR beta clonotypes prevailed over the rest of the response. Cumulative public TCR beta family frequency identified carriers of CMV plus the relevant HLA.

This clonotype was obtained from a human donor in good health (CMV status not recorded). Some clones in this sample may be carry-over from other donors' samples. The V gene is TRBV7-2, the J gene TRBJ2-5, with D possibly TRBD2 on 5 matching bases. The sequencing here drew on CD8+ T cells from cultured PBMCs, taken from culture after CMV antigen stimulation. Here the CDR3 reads CASSPRGAYQETQYF. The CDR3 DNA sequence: TGTGCCAGCAGCCCCCGGGGTGCGTACCAAGAGACCCAGTACTTC.